Each of the 15 T cell receptor beta chains below was sequenced from the same sample in a study of OX40 agonist ivuxolimab in advanced cancers. Profiling relied on immunoSEQ multiplex PCR, and the TCRdb table lists in-frame clones only, not all of them. The sample has 94,000 or so clones; roughly four fifths are singletons. This material consisted of CD4+ or CD8+ T cells sorted from blood, taken in a trial of the OX40 agonist ivuxolimab. The receptors were sampled from an adult with an advanced solid tumor such as melanoma, head and neck, liver or kidney cancer.

The chain employs TRBV27 and TRBJ1-1; 7 nucleotides agree with TRBD1. Germline V gene sequence: CDR1 MNHEY, CDR2 SMNVEV (reference sequence). The CDR3 runs to 13 residues. The trim removed 4 bases at V and 1 base at J, leaving 0 bases unmatched. CDR3 sequence reads: CASSYRGNTEAFF. CDR3 DNA: TGTGCCAGCAGTTACAGGGGGAACACTGAAGCTTTCTTT.

The chain is built from TRBV11-3 and TRBJ2-3; D call uncertain. V was pared by 1 base and J by 7 bases, with 6 bases between. CDR1 and CDR2 (germline): SGHNT, YENEEA. This CDR3 comprises 12 residues. The CDR3 reads CASSLGTYTQYF. CDR3 DNA: TGTGCCAGCAGCTTAGGTACATATACGCAGTATTTT.

The gene calls are TRBV25-1 and TRBJ2-7; TRBD1 is a possible D gene (5 bases). Germline CDR1 is MGHDK and CDR2 is SYGVNS. Trimming left V 4 bases short and J 6 bases short, with 16 bases between. This CDR3 region has 14 residues. CDR3 DNA: TGTGCCAGCAGTGTTCATCAGGGTCCCAGCGAGCAGTACTTC. Protein product: CASSVHQGPSEQYF.

The chain couples TRBV6-5 to TRBJ2-7; D remains unclear. CDR3 length equals 14 residues. Germline V CDR1 and CDR2: MNHEY, SVGAGI. Trimming left V 4 bases short and J 4 bases short, with 14 bases between. The CDR3, as DNA: TGTGCCAGCAGTTTGTTAGGCCATAGGTACGAGCAGTACTTC. This gives the protein CASSLLGHRYEQYF.

This chain joins TRBV11-2 and TRBJ1-2; 7 nucleotides align to TRBD1. The CDR3 covers 14 residues. In germline, CDR1 is SGHAT, CDR2 FQNNGV. V dropped 5 bases and J dropped 2; count of bases not matched to a gene: 5. As DNA, the CDR3 is TGTGCCAGCAGCCGTGGGACAGCGAACTATGGCTACACCTTC. Protein sequence: CASSRGTANYGYTF.

The CDR3 sequence: CAISESGPRTNTEAFF. CDR3 nucleotide sequence: TGTGCCATCAGTGAGTCAGGGCCACGGACGAACACTGAAGCTTTCTTT. The rearrangement joins TRBV10-3 to TRBJ1-1; D gene uncertain. CDR1 and CDR2 (germline): ENHRY, SYGVKD. Trimming removed 0 bases from V and 1 base from J, with 12 bases in between. CDR3 size: 16 residues.

The genes are TRBV10-2 and TRBJ2-2; 14 positions agree with TRBD2. The CDR3 runs to 17 residues. Germline values: CDR1 WSHSY, CDR2 SAAADI. Trimming cost V 2 bases and J 7 bases; bases outside gene matches: 6. The CDR3 DNA reads TGCGCCAGCAGTGAGCGGGGACTAGCGGGAGCTGGCGGGGAGCTGTTTTTT. Its protein product is CASSERGLAGAGGELFF.

The V and J genes are TRBV5-4 and TRBJ2-5; D is perhaps TRBD2 (6 bases). CDR3 length: 15 amino acids. The V gene lost 3 bases and the J gene lost 4 bases, with 16 bases spanning the gap. Looked up from germline, CDR1 is SGHNT and CDR2 is YYREEE (reference sequence). The chain's CDR3 is CASSSPGGLAETQYF. CDR3 in DNA: TGTGCCAGCAGCTCCCCCGGGGGACTGGCAGAGACCCAGTACTTC.

The V call is TRBV6-5, the J call TRBJ2-4; maybe TRBD2 (5 bases). The CDR3 contains 15 residues. Germline V gene data show CDR1 as MNHEY and CDR2 as SVGAGI. Trimming stripped 6 bases from V and 0 bases from J, with 12 bases between. The CDR3 coding sequence is TGTGCCAGCAGCCCCTCAGGACTAGCCAAAAACATTCAGTACTTC. Translation gives CASSPSGLAKNIQYF.

The chain uses TRBV14 and TRBJ2-2; 10 bases agree with TRBD2. The CDR3 loop spans 22 amino acids. V trimming: 1 base; J trimming: 2 bases; junction bases outside the gene matches: 19. Germline assignment: CDR1 SGHDN and CDR2 FVKESK. The chain's CDR3 is CASSQGRPGLAVLAVNTGELFF. In DNA form, the CDR3 reads TGTGCCAGCAGCCAAGGACGCCCCGGACTAGCGGTTCTGGCGGTTAACACCGGGGAGCTGTTTTTT. Based on the CDR3 plus reference TRBV14 and TRBJ2-2, the full variable domain is EAGVTQFPSHSVIEKGQTVTLRCDPISGHDNLYWYRRVMGKEIKFLLHFVKESKQDESGMPNNRFLAERTGGTYSTLKVQPAELEDSGVYFCASSQGRPGLAVLAVNTGELFFGEGSRLTVL.

V gene TRBV7-2 combines with J gene TRBJ1-3; D not resolved. The CDR3 is 13 amino acids. V lost 1 base and J 4 bases, leaving 5 bases between the germline ends. In germline, CDR1 is SGHTA, CDR2 FQGNSA. The CDR3 sequence: CASSLGGGNTIYF. Here the CDR3 DNA reads TGTGCCAGCAGCTTAGGCGGGGGAAACACCATATATTTT.

The CDR3 protein is CAISGTHTDTQYF. CDR3 nucleotide sequence: TGTGCCATCAGCGGGACTCACACAGATACGCAGTATTTT. V and J are TRBV10-3 and TRBJ2-3; tentatively, D is TRBD2 (6 bases). CDR3 length: 13 residues. V lost 6 bases to trimming and J lost 2 bases, with 9 bases between them. Germline CDR1 and CDR2: ENHRY and SYGVKD.

The chain couples TRBV19 to TRBJ1-2; 8 nucleotides line up with TRBD1. Germline CDR1 LNHDA, CDR2 SQIVND (reference sequence). The CDR3 extends over 16 amino acids. V lost 5 bases, J lost 4 bases, and 12 bases stayed unmatched. The CDR3 region is CASSLDREGLGYGYTF. The CDR3 coding sequence is TGTGCCAGTAGTTTGGACAGGGAGGGTTTGGGCTATGGCTACACCTTC.

The J gene is TRBJ1-5, the V gene TRBV7-2, with D perhaps TRBD1 (5 bases). Trimming pared 4 bases from V and 2 bases from J, leaving 12 bases between. The CDR3 loop spans 15 amino acids. CDR1 is SGHTA and CDR2 is FQGNSA in the germline V gene. CDR3 coding DNA: TGTGCCAGCAGCTCCGACAGTTCTGGCAATCAGCCCCAGCATTTT. Encoded protein: CASSSDSSGNQPQHF.

The chain recombines TRBV6-1 with TRBJ2-3; D might be TRBD2 (7 bases). The CDR3 is 15 residues long. Germline CDR1 reads MNHNS; CDR2 reads SASEGT. Trimming took 7 bases from V and 4 from J, leaving 18 bases between them. In DNA form, the CDR3 reads TGTGCCAGCATCCGGTGGGGGGGCAACGCAGATACGCAGTATTTT. This sequence encodes CASIRWGGNADTQYF.